The rows below give T cell receptor beta chains drawn from one sample of a study of cytomegalovirus exposure and HLA in healthy donors. This table comes from immunoSEQ multiplex PCR, and its TCRdb copy is limited to in-frame clones, with some not included. The sample holds about 300,000 clones, roughly 89% seen once. The material sequenced was PBMCs. The receptors stem from a man between 35 and 55 years old in good health and CMV-seropositive. Each CDR3 is given with its conserved first and last residue. Each record gives: V gene, J gene, clone size, D gene, CDR3 length, CDR3 DNA, CDR3 protein. The D gene is left open where the match is weak. Some rows have no size entry. The others give once, few or many, or a class for an expanded clone.

V: TRBV7-6
J: TRBJ2-3
size: .
D: .
length: 20
DNA: TGTGCCAGCAGCTTAGCGAGTATTTCTCGGGGGGCCCTCCGCACAGATACGCAGTATTTT
CDR3: CASSLASISRGALRTDTQYF

V: TRBV27
J: TRBJ1-2
size: .
D: TRBD1
length: 14
DNA: TGTGCCAGCAGTCCCAGGGGGGCCTCCTATGGCTACACCTTC
CDR3: CASSPRGASYGYTF

V: TRBV5-5
J: TRBJ2-7
size: .
D: .
length: 14
DNA: TGTGCCAGCAGCGGAGGGGACCCCCGCCACGAGCAGTACTTC
CDR3: CASSGGDPRHEQYF

V: TRBV27
J: TRBJ2-7
size: .
D: TRBD2
length: 15
DNA: TGTGCCAGCAGTTTAACGGGGGAGGGCCGCAACGAGCAGTACTTC
CDR3: CASSLTGEGRNEQYF

V: TRBV30
J: TRBJ1-1
size: .
D: TRBD1
length: 12
DNA: TGTGCCTCCCCAGGGGGAGACACTGAAGCTTTCTTT
CDR3: CASPGGDTEAFF

V: TRBV4-3
J: TRBJ2-7
size: .
D: TRBD1
length: 20
DNA: TGCGCCAGCAGCCAATATCTTTATCCCCAGGGGACAGGGGGGTCCTACGAGCAGTACTTC
CDR3: CASSQYLYPQGTGGSYEQYF

V: TRBV6-1
J: TRBJ2-5
size: .
D: TRBD2
length: 15
DNA: TGTGCCAGCAGCCCCTACCTAGCGGGAGATGAGACCCAGTACTTC
CDR3: CASSPYLAGDETQYF

V: TRBV7-9
J: TRBJ2-7
size: .
D: TRBD2
length: 15
DNA: TGTGCCAGCAGCACTATAGCGGGAAACTCCTACGAGCAGTACTTC
CDR3: CASSTIAGNSYEQYF

V: TRBV7-9
J: TRBJ2-7
size: .
D: TRBD2
length: 15
DNA: TGTGCCAGCAGCCCCCGACTAGCGAGGGTCCACGAGCAGTACTTC
CDR3: CASSPRLARVHEQYF

V: TRBV9
J: TRBJ2-5
size: .
D: TRBD1
length: 15
DNA: TGTGCCAGCAGCGGGGGACAGGCGATTCAAGAGACCCAGTACTTC
CDR3: CASSGGQAIQETQYF

V: TRBV13
J: TRBJ2-6
size: few
D: .
length: 18
DNA: TGTGCCAGCAGCTTAGGACTAGCACGGAGCTCTGGGGCCAACGTCCTGACTTTC
CDR3: CASSLGLARSSGANVLTF

V: TRBV28
J: TRBJ2-1
size: .
D: TRBD1
length: 20
DNA: TGTGCCAGCAGTTTAACCCGGACAGGGGGGGTTCGGCGGACTTATAATGAGCAGTTCTTC
CDR3: CASSLTRTGGVRRTYNEQFF

V: TRBV27
J: TRBJ2-7
size: .
D: TRBD1
length: 14
DNA: TGTGCCAGCAGTTTAGGACAGGGTTCCTACGAGCAGTACTTC
CDR3: CASSLGQGSYEQYF

V: TRBV4-1
J: TRBJ1-4
size: .
D: .
length: 14
DNA: TGCGCCAGCAGCCAAGATCACAGTAATGAAAAACTGTTTTTT
CDR3: CASSQDHSNEKLFF

V: TRBV7-9
J: TRBJ2-5
size: .
D: .
length: 17
DNA: TGTGCCAGCAGCTTAGAATCCCCCACGACACTCCAAGAGACCCAGTACTTC
CDR3: CASSLESPTTLQETQYF

V: TRBV21-1
J: TRBJ2-7
size: .
D: .
length: 17
DNA: TGTGCCAGCAGCAAAGCGGCAAGGACAGGGGGTTACTACGAGCAGTACTTC
CDR3: CASSKAARTGGYYEQYF

V: TRBV27
J: TRBJ2-5
size: .
D: TRBD1
length: 16
DNA: TGTGCCAGCAGTGCTCCGGGACAGGGGAACCAAGAGACCCAGTACTTC
CDR3: CASSAPGQGNQETQYF

V: TRBV19
J: TRBJ2-1
size: .
D: .
length: 12
DNA: TGTGCCAGTAGTCCGGGTTACAATGAGCAGTTCTTC
CDR3: CASSPGYNEQFF

V: TRBV19
J: TRBJ2-7
size: once
D: TRBD2
length: 15
DNA: TGTGCCAGTAGTACCGGGACTAGCGGGAGACACGAGCAGTACTTC
CDR3: CASSTGTSGRHEQYF

V: TRBV7-9
J: TRBJ2-2
size: .
D: TRBD2
length: 18
DNA: TGTGCCAGCAGCTTAGAGTTTACTAGCGGGAGAAGAGGCGGGGAGCTGTTTTTT
CDR3: CASSLEFTSGRRGGELFF

V: TRBV14
J: TRBJ2-1
size: .
D: .
length: 15
DNA: TGTGCCAGCAGCCAAGGTCAGGGGTACTACAATGAGCAGTTCTTC
CDR3: CASSQGQGYYNEQFF

V: TRBV10-3
J: TRBJ2-2
size: once
D: TRBD1
length: 17
DNA: TGTGCCATCAGTGAGTCGAAGGGACAGTCCAACACCGGGGAGCTGTTTTTT
CDR3: CAISESKGQSNTGELFF

V: TRBV28
J: TRBJ2-7
size: .
D: .
length: 17
DNA: TGTGCCAGCAGTTTATATCCTGTCAGGGAGGAGAGCTACGAGCAGTACTTC
CDR3: CASSLYPVREESYEQYF

V: TRBV19
J: TRBJ1-5
size: .
D: TRBD1
length: 14
DNA: TGTGCCAGTAGTATAGGACAGGGTAATCAGCCCCAGCATTTT
CDR3: CASSIGQGNQPQHF

V: TRBV28
J: TRBJ2-1
size: .
D: TRBD2
length: 19
DNA: TGTGCCAGCAGTTTACCGGGACTAGCGGGAGGGCCGGGGGGCAATGAGCAGTTCTTC
CDR3: CASSLPGLAGGPGGNEQFF

V: TRBV18
J: TRBJ2-1
size: .
D: .
length: 17
DNA: TGTGCCAGCTCCCCGAACCGGGGGTCGAGCTCCTACAATGAGCAGTTCTTC
CDR3: CASSPNRGSSSYNEQFF

V: TRBV29-1
J: TRBJ2-7
size: .
D: TRBD1
length: 12
DNA: TGCAGCGTTGTAACAGGGGGCTACGAGCAGTACTTC
CDR3: CSVVTGGYEQYF

V: TRBV27
J: TRBJ1-2
size: .
D: .
length: 14
DNA: TGTGCCAGCAGTTTATCGTGGCAGGGGAGCGGCTACACCTTC
CDR3: CASSLSWQGSGYTF